Shown below are 26 T cell receptor beta chains from a single sample sequenced in a study of control samples from healthy donors and cancer patients. Assay used: immunoSEQ multiplex PCR; TCRdb lists only in-frame clones, some missing. The sample carries 130,000 or so clones, around 89% recorded once. Sequencing used blood. All receptors derive from a man aged 45-60 years in good health.

The chain has TRBV3-1 (or the pseudogene TRBV3-2) and TRBJ1-1; 7 bases align to TRBD1. CDR1 is LGHDT and CDR2 is YNNKEL in the germline V gene (reference sequence). J was trimmed by 8 bases and V by 3 bases; bases with no gene match: 6. The CDR3 is 13 residues long. In DNA, the CDR3 is TGTGCCAGCAGCCACCCGACGGGACAGGAAGCTTTCTTT. This codes for CASSHPTGQEAFF.

CDR3 amino acids: CASSANRDTKGTEAFF. CDR3 DNA: TGTGCCAGCTCAGCGAACAGGGATACAAAGGGCACTGAAGCTTTCTTT. The rearrangement joins TRBV18 to TRBJ1-1; tentative D call: TRBD1 (6 bases). Trimming took off 5 bases at V and 4 bases at J, with 20 bases between the two ends. CDR1 is KGHSH, CDR2 LQKENI, per germline. This CDR3 has 16 residues.

The V gene is TRBV7-2, the J gene TRBJ2-4; D might be TRBD1 or TRBD2, each matching 5 bases. Trimming took off 3 bases at V and 6 bases at J, with 9 bases between the two ends. CDR3 length: 13 residues. Germline-derived CDR1 and CDR2 are SGHTA and FQGNSA. The CDR3 loop reads CASSFSGTNIQYF. CDR3 coding DNA: TGTGCCAGCAGCTTTTCCGGGACAAACATTCAGTACTTC.

The chain combines TRBV18 with TRBJ1-4; D may be TRBD1 (6 bases). The CDR3 length is 16 residues. Trimming removed 2 bases from V and 7 bases from J, with 17 bases in between. The germline V gene has CDR1 KGHSH and CDR2 LQKENI. The CDR3 is CASSPYSPRGGEKLFF. In DNA, the CDR3 is TGTGCCAGCTCACCATATTCCCCCAGGGGCGGTGAAAAACTGTTTTTT.

This clone has only a few counts. The chain links TRBV5-1 to TRBJ1-2, with 7 nucleotides matching TRBD1. The germline V gene encodes CDR1 SGHRS and CDR2 YFSETQ. The CDR3 runs to 15 residues. V lost 3 bases, J lost 3 bases, and 8 bases stayed unmatched. As DNA, the CDR3 is TGCGCCAGCAGCTCGGAGGCGGGACAGCACTATGGCTACACCTTC. Its translation: CASSSEAGQHYGYTF.

This chain uses TRBV6-5 with TRBJ1-2, with unresolved D. The germline V gene encodes CDR1 MNHEY and CDR2 SVGAGI. CDR3 length: 14 amino acids. V was trimmed by 6 bases and J by 3 bases, leaving 14 bases between them. CDR3 nucleotide sequence: TGTGCCAGCAGCGCCCCTAACCGGGACTATGGCTACACCTTC. Its translation: CASSAPNRDYGYTF.

V gene TRBV18 combines with J gene TRBJ2-7; TRBD2 is a possible D gene (5 bases). Germline V gene data show CDR1 as KGHSH and CDR2 as LQKENI. The V gene lost 4 bases and the J gene lost 3 bases, with 19 bases spanning the gap. The CDR3 runs 16 residues. In DNA, the CDR3 is TGTGCCAGCTCACGGGATCAACTAGTTTCGGGCTACGAGCAGTACTTC. Amino acid sequence: CASSRDQLVSGYEQYF.

The genes are TRBV15 and TRBJ1-2; TRBD1 matches at 7 bases. The CDR3 extends over 16 amino acids. In germline, CDR1 is LNHNV, CDR2 YYDKDF (reference sequence). V dropped 0 bases and J dropped 7; count of bases not matched to a gene: 11. CDR3 DNA: TGTGCCACCAGCAGAGACCCCCGGGACAGATTCCCTGGCTACACCTTC. Translation gives CATSRDPRDRFPGYTF. Full variable domain (missing parts from reference TRBV15 and TRBJ1-2): DAMVIQNPRYQVTQFGKPVTLSCSQTLNHNVMYWYQQKSSQAPKLLFHYYDKDFNNEADTPDNFQSRRPNTSFCFLDIRSPGLGDTAMYLCATSRDPRDRFPGYTFGSGTRLTVV.

This sequence joins TRBV29-1 and TRBJ2-5; 9 bases are shared with TRBD1. The CDR3 has 13 amino acids. Losses at the gene ends were 6 bases for V and 4 bases for J; bases not matched to a gene: 6. CDR1 SQVTM and CDR2 ANQGSEA come from the germline V gene. CDR3 sequence (DNA): TGCAGCGTACGGGACAGGGTCATAGAGACCCAGTACTTC. This gives the protein CSVRDRVIETQYF.

The chain employs TRBV6-4 and TRBJ1-6; the match to TRBD1 covers 7 bases. The CDR3 totals 14 residues. Germline V gene lookup returns CDR1 MRHNA and CDR2 SNTAGT. J gave up 10 bases and V 2 bases, and 5 bases lay outside the gene matches. CDR3 nucleotides: TGTGCCAGCAGTGACCGGGACAGCGGATCACCCCTCCACTTT. Amino acid sequence: CASSDRDSGSPLHF.

The chain is built from TRBV5-1 and TRBJ1-4, with D possibly TRBD1 on 5 matching bases. Germline V gene data show CDR1 as SGHRS and CDR2 as YFSETQ. The CDR3 has 14 amino acids. Trimming pared 3 bases from V and 5 bases from J, leaving 11 bases between. The CDR3 protein is CASSWGKENEKLFF. CDR3 sequence (DNA): TGCGCCAGCAGCTGGGGGAAAGAGAATGAAAAACTGTTTTTT.

The CDR3 reads CASSQEGGRPHIMNTEAFF. In nucleotides, the CDR3 is TGCGCCAGCAGCCAAGAAGGGGGCAGGCCACACATAATGAACACTGAAGCTTTCTTT. The V gene is TRBV4-1, the J gene TRBJ1-1; 7 bases line up with TRBD1. This CDR3 has 19 residues. V gave up 0 bases and J gave up 0 bases; unmatched junction bases: 13. CDR1 and CDR2 (germline): MGHRA, YSYEKL.

This chain uses TRBV5-1 with TRBJ1-2, with D uncertain. Per the germline V gene, CDR1 is SGHRS and CDR2 is YFSETQ. Trimming took off 2 bases at V and 1 base at J, with 6 bases between the two ends. The length of the CDR3 is 13 residues. DNA of the CDR3: TGCGCCAGCAGCTTACGGATTAACTATGGCTACACCTTC. As protein: CASSLRINYGYTF.

The J gene is TRBJ2-7, the V gene TRBV5-4; 9 bases line up with TRBD1. The ends lost 2 bases at V and 5 bases at J; junction bases unmatched: 5. From germline, CDR1 is SGHNT and CDR2 YYREEE (reference sequence). This CDR3 is 14 amino acids long. CDR3: CASSLNRGPHEQYF. The CDR3 bases are TGTGCCAGCAGCTTAAACAGGGGGCCCCACGAGCAGTACTTC.

This clone was counted once. The genes are TRBV4-2 and TRBJ1-4; D call uncertain. This CDR3 spans 12 amino acids. The ends were cut back, 4 bases at V and 4 bases at J, with 4 bases in the middle. The germline V gene encodes CDR1 LGHNA and CDR2 YNFKEQ. The CDR3 DNA is TGTGCCAGCAGCCGACTTAATGAAAAACTGTTTTTT. Translation gives CASSRLNEKLFF.

This clone has only one observation. V usage is TRBV19 and J usage is TRBJ2-2, with 8 bases identical to TRBD1. The length of the CDR3 is 16 residues. The V gene's germline CDR1 is LNHDA and CDR2 SQIVND (reference sequence). V lost 9 bases and J lost 4; bases outside the gene matches: 13. The CDR3 loop is CASKIQDRVGTGELFF. The CDR3 DNA is TGTGCCAGCAAAATCCAGGACAGGGTGGGCACCGGGGAGCTGTTTTTT.

This chain joins TRBV29-1 and TRBJ2-7; 7 bases match TRBD1. With V trimmed by 6 bases and J by 2 bases, 10 bases remained unmatched. CDR3 length: 14 residues. Germline CDR1 reads SQVTM; CDR2 reads ANQGSEA. CDR3 protein: CSVSRQGGAYEQYF. The CDR3 DNA is TGCAGCGTCTCTCGACAGGGTGGGGCCTACGAGCAGTACTTC.

The chain employs TRBV10-2 and TRBJ1-5; perhaps TRBD1 as D (5 bases). Deletions cut 6 bases from V and 1 base from J, with 7 bases between. The CDR3 spans 13 residues. CDR1 WSHSY and CDR2 SAAADI come from the germline V gene. CDR3 sequence reads: CASSRQSNQPQHF. CDR3 coding DNA: TGCGCCAGCAGCAGACAGAGCAATCAGCCCCAGCATTTT.

The chain joins TRBV27 to TRBJ2-5; TRBD2 matches 13 bases. The CDR3 covers 17 residues. The germline gives CDR1 MNHEY, CDR2 SMNVEV (reference sequence). J gave up 2 bases and V 2 bases, and 5 bases lay outside the gene matches. CDR3: CASSLLGLAGMQETQYF. CDR3 sequence (DNA): TGTGCCAGCAGTTTACTGGGACTAGCGGGGATGCAAGAGACCCAGTACTTC.

This chain connects TRBV23-1 to TRBJ1-2; a possible D gene is TRBD1 (5 bases). TRBV23-1 belongs to the ORF category, with a function that is uncertain. CDR3 length: 15 residues. V was trimmed by 0 bases and J by 7 bases, leaving 15 bases between them. The DNA for the CDR3 is TGCGCCAGCAGTCAATCACCCCAGGGTTCTACTGGCTACACCTTC. It is translated as CASSQSPQGSTGYTF.

CDR3 coding DNA: TGTGCCAGCAGCCAGAGCTCTGGAAACACCATATATTTT. This codes for CASSQSSGNTIYF. This rearrangement joins TRBV3-1 (or the pseudogene TRBV3-2) to TRBJ1-3; D unclear. Between the trimmed V and J ends, which lost 3 bases and 0 bases, there was a span of 3 bases. The CDR3 is 13 amino acids. Germline CDR1 reads LGHDT; CDR2 reads YNNKEL (reference sequence).

The V gene is TRBV5-1, the J gene TRBJ1-3; D unresolved. The germline gives CDR1 SGHRS, CDR2 YFSETQ. The CDR3 is 15 residues long. V lost 0 bases to trimming and J lost 0 bases, with 7 bases between them. The CDR3 coding sequence is TGCGCCAGCAGCTTGGGGGCGGCCTCTGGAAACACCATATATTTT. As protein: CASSLGAASGNTIYF.

The chain couples TRBV7-9 to TRBJ1-1; 7 positions match TRBD1. CDR3 size: 16 residues. Unmatched junction bases numbered 11, after V lost 7 bases and J lost 0 bases. The germline V gene has CDR1 SEHNR and CDR2 FQNEAQ (reference sequence). CDR3 sequence (DNA): TGTGCCAGCAACAAACAGGGGATGGGGATGAACACTGAAGCTTTCTTT. Translated: CASNKQGMGMNTEAFF.

The V gene is TRBV5-6, the J gene TRBJ2-3; 7 bases align to TRBD1. The J segment lost 4 bases and the V segment lost 2 bases, leaving 4 bases of the junction unmatched. The germline gives CDR1 SGHDT, CDR2 YYEEEE. The CDR3 has 14 amino acids. The chain's CDR3 is CASSLRQGADTQYF. The CDR3 nucleotides are TGTGCCAGCAGCTTAAGGCAGGGGGCAGATACGCAGTATTTT.

The rearrangement uses TRBV19 and TRBJ2-7, with D perhaps TRBD1 (5 bases). Trimming removed 6 bases from V and 0 bases from J, with 21 bases in between. This CDR3 region has 17 residues. Germline V gives CDR1 LNHDA, CDR2 SQIVND (reference sequence). In DNA, the CDR3 is TGTGCCAGTAGCCTTAGGGGTTGGCAGGCTACCTCCTACGAGCAGTACTTC. Encoded protein: CASSLRGWQATSYEQYF.

The chain has TRBV12-3 or TRBV12-4 and TRBJ2-7; weak D call: TRBD2 (6 bases). The CDR3 is 13 amino acids. The V end was cut by 2 bases, the J end by 4 bases, with 9 bases between. The CDR3 is CASSLFREYEQYF. In DNA, the CDR3 is TGTGCCAGCAGTTTATTCCGGGAGTACGAGCAGTACTTC.